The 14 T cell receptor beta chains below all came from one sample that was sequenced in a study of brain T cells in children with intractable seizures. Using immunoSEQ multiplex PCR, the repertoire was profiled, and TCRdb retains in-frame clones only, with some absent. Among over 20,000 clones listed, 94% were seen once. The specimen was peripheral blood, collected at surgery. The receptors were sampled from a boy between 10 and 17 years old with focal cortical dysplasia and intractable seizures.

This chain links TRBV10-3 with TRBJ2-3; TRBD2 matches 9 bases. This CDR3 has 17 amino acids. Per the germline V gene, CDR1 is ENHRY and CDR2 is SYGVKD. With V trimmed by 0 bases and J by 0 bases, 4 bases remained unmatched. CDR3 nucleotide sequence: TGTGCCATCAGTGAGTCGTCGGGACTAGCTAGCACAGATACGCAGTATTTT. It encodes CAISESSGLASTDTQYF.

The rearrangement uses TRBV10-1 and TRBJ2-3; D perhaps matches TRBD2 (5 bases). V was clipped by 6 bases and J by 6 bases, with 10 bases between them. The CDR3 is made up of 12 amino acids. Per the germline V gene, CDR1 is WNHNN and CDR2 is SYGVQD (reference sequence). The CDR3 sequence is CASSSSGDTQYF. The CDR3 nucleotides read TGCGCCAGCAGCTCTTCGGGGGATACGCAGTATTTT.

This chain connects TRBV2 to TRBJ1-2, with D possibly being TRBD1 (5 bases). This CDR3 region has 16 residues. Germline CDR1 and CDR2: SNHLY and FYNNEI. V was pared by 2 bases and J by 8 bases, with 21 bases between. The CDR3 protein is CASSEPAPGGRDGYTF. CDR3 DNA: TGTGCCAGCAGTGAACCAGCGCCGGGTGGCAGGGACGGCTACACCTTC.

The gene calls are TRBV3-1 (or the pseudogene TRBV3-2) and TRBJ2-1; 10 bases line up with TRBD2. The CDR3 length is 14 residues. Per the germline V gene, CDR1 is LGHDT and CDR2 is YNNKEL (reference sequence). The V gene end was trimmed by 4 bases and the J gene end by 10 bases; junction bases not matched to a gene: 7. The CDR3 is CASSPGLAETEQFF. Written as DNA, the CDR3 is TGTGCCAGCAGCCCTGGACTAGCGGAGACAGAGCAGTTCTTC.

The CDR3 sequence is CASSLLNIRGLNSGNTIYF. The CDR3 nucleotides read TGTGCCAGCAGTTTACTAAATATTCGGGGGCTTAACTCTGGAAACACCATATATTTT. The chain couples TRBV28 to TRBJ1-3; a weak D match, TRBD1 (6 bases). Germline assignment: CDR1 MDHEN and CDR2 SYDVKM. Trimming removed 2 bases at V and 0 bases at J, with 20 bases between. The CDR3 covers 19 residues.

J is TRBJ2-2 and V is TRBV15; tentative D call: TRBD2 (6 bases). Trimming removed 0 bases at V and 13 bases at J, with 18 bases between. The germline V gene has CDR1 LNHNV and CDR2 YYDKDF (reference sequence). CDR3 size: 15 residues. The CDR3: CATSRDLEGLGGLFF. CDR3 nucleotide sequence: TGTGCCACCAGCAGAGATCTGGAGGGTTTGGGTGGGCTGTTTTTT.

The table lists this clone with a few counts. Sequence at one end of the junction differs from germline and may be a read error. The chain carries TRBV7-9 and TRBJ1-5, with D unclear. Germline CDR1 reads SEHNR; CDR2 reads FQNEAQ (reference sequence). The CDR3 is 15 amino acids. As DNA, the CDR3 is TGTGCCAGCAGTTTAGGAGCATCCGGCAATCAGCCCCAGCATTTT. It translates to CASSLGASGNQPQHF.

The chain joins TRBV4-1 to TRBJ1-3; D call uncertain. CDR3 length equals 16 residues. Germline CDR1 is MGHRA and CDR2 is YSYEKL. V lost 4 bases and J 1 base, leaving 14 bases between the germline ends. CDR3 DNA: TGCGCCAGCAGCCCAACCCCGGCCGGATCTGGAAACACCATATATTTT. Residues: CASSPTPAGSGNTIYF.

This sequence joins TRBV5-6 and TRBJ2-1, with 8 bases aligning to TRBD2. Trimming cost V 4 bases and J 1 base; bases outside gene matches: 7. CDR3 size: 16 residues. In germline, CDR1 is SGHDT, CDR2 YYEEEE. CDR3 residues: CASSPIGGRSYNEQFF. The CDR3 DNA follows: TGTGCCAGCAGCCCCATTGGCGGGAGGTCCTACAATGAGCAGTTCTTC.

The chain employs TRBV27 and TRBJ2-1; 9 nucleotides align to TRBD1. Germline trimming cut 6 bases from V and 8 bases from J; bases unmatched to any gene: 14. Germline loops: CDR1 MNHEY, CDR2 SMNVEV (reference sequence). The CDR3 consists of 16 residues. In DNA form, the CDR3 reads TGTGCCAGCAGCCCAATTCCGGGACAGGGAGATGATGAGCAGTTCTTC. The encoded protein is CASSPIPGQGDDEQFF.

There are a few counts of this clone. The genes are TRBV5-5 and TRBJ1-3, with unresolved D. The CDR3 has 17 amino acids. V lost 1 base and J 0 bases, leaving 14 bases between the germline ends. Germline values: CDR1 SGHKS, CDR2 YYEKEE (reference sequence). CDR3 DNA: TGTGCCAGCAGCTTGAACCCTCCCGGCCTCTCTGGAAACACCATATATTTT. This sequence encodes CASSLNPPGLSGNTIYF. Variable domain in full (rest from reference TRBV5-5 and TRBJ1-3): DAGVTQSPTHLIKTRGQQVTLRCSPISGHKSVSWYQQVLGQGPQFIFQYYEKEERGRGNFPDRFSARQFPNYSSELNVNALLLGDSALYLCASSLNPPGLSGNTIYFGEGSWLTVV.

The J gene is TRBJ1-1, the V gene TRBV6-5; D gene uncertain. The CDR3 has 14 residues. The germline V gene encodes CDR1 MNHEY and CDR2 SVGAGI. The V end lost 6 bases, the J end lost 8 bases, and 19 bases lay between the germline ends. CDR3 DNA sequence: TGTGCCAGCAGCCTGTTACTAGAGACAACCGAAGCTTTCTTT. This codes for CASSLLLETTEAFF.

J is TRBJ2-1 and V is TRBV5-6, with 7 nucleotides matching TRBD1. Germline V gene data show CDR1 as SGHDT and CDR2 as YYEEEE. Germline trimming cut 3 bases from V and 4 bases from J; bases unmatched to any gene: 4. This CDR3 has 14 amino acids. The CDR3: CASSSTGRYNEQFF. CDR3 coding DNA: TGTGCCAGCAGCTCGACAGGGCGGTACAATGAGCAGTTCTTC.

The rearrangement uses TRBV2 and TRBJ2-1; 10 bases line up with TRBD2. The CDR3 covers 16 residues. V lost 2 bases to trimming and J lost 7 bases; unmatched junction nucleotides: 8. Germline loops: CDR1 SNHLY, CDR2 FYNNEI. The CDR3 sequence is CASSELGSGRFNEQFF. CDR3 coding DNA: TGTGCCAGCAGTGAATTGGGTAGCGGGAGGTTTAATGAGCAGTTCTTC.